This entry lists 14 T cell receptor beta chains sequenced from one sample in a study of OX40 agonist ivuxolimab in advanced cancers. The assay was immunoSEQ multiplex PCR, and TCRdb's table has in-frame clones only and misses some. Among about 47,000 clones listed, around nine tenths were seen once. The sequences come from CD4+ or CD8+ T cells sorted from blood, collected in a trial of the OX40 agonist ivuxolimab. The receptors shown here come from an adult with an advanced solid tumor such as melanoma, head and neck, liver or kidney cancer.

The rearrangement links TRBV30 to TRBJ1-5; no firm D call. V lost 2 bases and J 6 bases, leaving 11 bases between the germline ends. This CDR3 comprises 13 residues. Per the germline V gene, CDR1 is GTSNPN and CDR2 is SVGIG (reference sequence). Here the CDR3 reads CAWSLTHGQPQHF. The CDR3 DNA reads as TGTGCCTGGAGTCTCACTCACGGTCAGCCCCAGCATTTT.

CDR3 sequence (DNA): TGTGCCAGCTCACCCAGTGGGGGCCGCTCTGGAAACACCATATATTTT. It is translated as CASSPSGGRSGNTIYF. The chain employs TRBV18 and TRBJ1-3, with D tentatively TRBD1 (6 bases). CDR1 and CDR2 (germline): KGHSH, LQKENI. V lost 3 bases and J lost 0, with 12 bases in between. The CDR3 is 16 residues long.

The chain is built from TRBV25-1 and TRBJ2-7; TRBD1 is a possible D gene (6 bases). Germline CDR1 is MGHDK and CDR2 is SYGVNS. Between the trimmed V and J ends, which lost 1 base and 3 bases, there was a span of 13 bases. The CDR3 has 15 amino acids. The CDR3 protein is CASSESGTYSYEQYF. CDR3 nucleotides: TGTGCCAGCAGTGAATCTGGGACATATAGCTACGAGCAGTACTTC.

This chain uses TRBV27 with TRBJ1-5; D not certain. The CDR3 length is 13 residues. Germline V lookup: CDR1 MNHEY, CDR2 SMNVEV (reference sequence). V was clipped by 3 bases and J by 7 bases, with 10 bases between them. The CDR3 sequence: CASSFSPRQPQHF. The CDR3 coding sequence is TGTGCCAGCAGTTTTTCGCCCCGCCAGCCCCAGCATTTT.

The rearrangement joins TRBV7-6 to TRBJ2-2; no definite D call. This CDR3 comprises 13 residues. CDR1 and CDR2 from the germline V gene are SGHVS and FNYEAQ. Deletions cut 3 bases from V and 6 bases from J, with 8 bases between. The CDR3 spells CASSFPAAGELFF. CDR3 bases: TGTGCCAGCAGCTTCCCCGCGGCCGGGGAGCTGTTTTTT.

This rearrangement joins TRBV5-1 to TRBJ2-1; D may be TRBD2 (5 bases). Trimming removed 0 bases from V and 7 bases from J, with 14 bases in between. The CDR3 is made up of 15 amino acids. Germline CDR1 is SGHRS and CDR2 is YFSETQ. CDR3 coding DNA: TGCGCCAGCAGCTTGGCTCCGGGATTGTCGAATGAGCAGTTCTTC. This codes for CASSLAPGLSNEQFF.

This chain connects TRBV7-2 to TRBJ2-5, with 11 bases fitting TRBD1. The J segment lost 8 bases and the V segment lost 5 bases, leaving 13 bases of the junction unmatched. The CDR3 sequence is 16 residues long. Germline CDR1 reads SGHTA; CDR2 reads FQGNSA. The CDR3 DNA follows: TGTGCCAGCAGCCTCCTTCACTCCGGGACAGGGGGTACCCAGTACTTC. It specifies CASSLLHSGTGGTQYF.

The V gene is TRBV7-9, the J gene TRBJ2-7; 9 nucleotides agree with TRBD2. V lost 1 base to trimming and J lost 2 bases; unmatched junction nucleotides: 12. Germline CDR1 SEHNR, CDR2 FQNEAQ (reference sequence). The CDR3 totals 18 residues. CDR3 loop: CASSLGRWELAGPYEQYF. The CDR3 DNA is TGTGCCAGCAGCTTAGGGCGGTGGGAACTAGCGGGTCCCTACGAGCAGTACTTC.

V is TRBV2 and J is TRBJ1-2; 9 bases agree with TRBD1. V lost 4 bases to trimming and J lost 1 base; unmatched junction nucleotides: 1. Germline loops: CDR1 SNHLY, CDR2 FYNNEI. CDR3 length: 14 amino acids. CDR3 region: CASSGQGDNYGYTF. In DNA, the CDR3 is TGTGCCAGCAGTGGACAGGGGGATAACTATGGCTACACCTTC. Drawing the rest from reference TRBV2 and TRBJ1-2, the complete variable domain is EPEVTQTPSHQVTQMGQEVILRCVPISNHLYFYWYRQILGQKVEFLVSFYNNEISEKSEIFDDQFSVERPDGSNFTLKIRSTKLEDSAMYFCASSGQGDNYGYTFGSGTRLTVV.

The V and J genes are TRBV5-1 and TRBJ2-1; D remains unclear. Trimming took off 1 base at V and 1 base at J, with 6 bases between the two ends. Germline loops: CDR1 SGHRS, CDR2 YFSETQ. The CDR3 spans 14 residues. The CDR3 region has the DNA TGCGCCAGCAGCTTGCCGGGTTCCTACAATGAGCAGTTCTTC. Its protein is CASSLPGSYNEQFF.

This chain uses TRBV28 with TRBJ2-1; no reliable D call. Germline assignment: CDR1 MDHEN and CDR2 SYDVKM. Between the trimmed V and J ends, which lost 6 bases and 13 bases, there was a span of 13 bases. CDR3 length equals 11 residues. CDR3 protein: CASSSGMRQFF. As DNA, the CDR3 is TGTGCCAGCAGCAGTGGTATGCGACAGTTCTTC.

The V and J genes are TRBV28 and TRBJ2-1, with D possibly TRBD1 on 7 matching bases. The germline V gene has CDR1 MDHEN and CDR2 SYDVKM. Trimming cost V 3 bases and J 6 bases, with 18 bases left between them. The CDR3 has 16 residues. CDR3 loop: CASSFAGQQSSNEQFF. The CDR3 region has the DNA TGTGCCAGCAGTTTCGCGGGACAGCAGTCGTCCAATGAGCAGTTCTTC.

V is TRBV6-5 and J is TRBJ1-2, with D perhaps matching TRBD1 (6 bases). V lost 5 bases, J lost 8 bases, and 15 bases lay in between. The CDR3 extends over 13 amino acids. CDR1 and CDR2 (germline): MNHEY, SVGAGI. CDR3 DNA: TGTGCCAGCAGTCACAGGGCATCGGAGGGCTACACCTTC. Encoded protein: CASSHRASEGYTF.

This chain links TRBV5-5 with TRBJ2-1, with D tentatively TRBD1 or TRBD2 (5 bases each). The V and J ends lost 1 base and 8 bases respectively, with 19 bases between them. Germline V gene lookup returns CDR1 SGHKS and CDR2 YYEKEE (reference sequence). This CDR3 is 16 amino acids long. The CDR3 sequence: CASSLLRGAPEDEQFF. CDR3 DNA sequence: TGTGCCAGCAGCTTGCTTCGAGGGGCCCCTGAGGATGAGCAGTTCTTC.